The subject of this entry is one TCR beta chain. With UMIs, 5'RACE template switching was used to make TCR beta cDNA. One entry per CDR3 protein, without DNA, is what TCRdb gives after re-calling the 5' RACE reads. The specimen's table records about 260,000 distinct CDR3 sequences. Germline assignment: CDR1 SQVTM and CDR2 ANQGSEA. The CDR3 length is 17 residues. These data are taken from a study of T cells expressing NK-cell markers. The sample was blood T cells: a sorted CD56 or NKG2C T cell subset, CD4+ or CD8+ T cells, or bulk PBMC T cells (not recorded which). The sequence came from a woman aged 18 to 75 in good health. This chain uses TRBV29-1 with TRBJ1-2; TCRdb picks TRBD1, but there is no DNA to check that call. The CDR3 here is CSVEDREGQGILYGYTF.